This entry concerns a single TCR beta chain. The same CDR3 is also encoded by other DNA sequences in this sample. The CDR3 runs 13 residues. CDR1 and CDR2 (germline): LNHDA, SQIVND (reference sequence). V was trimmed by 5 bases and J by 8 bases, leaving 15 bases between them. The data belong to a study of blood T cell repertoires in COVID-19. The assay was immunoSEQ multiplex PCR, and TCRdb's table has in-frame clones only and misses some. The table lists a few hundred thousand clones, around 90% of them singletons. The V and J genes are TRBV19 and TRBJ1-2; D perhaps matches TRBD1 (6 bases). The receptor's source is a woman between 18 and 30 years old who had recovered from COVID-19. What was sequenced was PBMCs or T cells enriched from blood (not recorded which). CDR3 in amino acids: CASSSEQGSGYTF. The CDR3 nucleotides read TGTGCCAGTAGTTCCGAACAGGGTAGCGGCTACACCTTC.